The 11 T cell receptor beta chains below were found in one sample sequenced in a study of T cells in Graves' hyperthyroidism and ophthalmopathy (dated by TCRdb to between 2019 and 2020). The library came from multiplex PCR. The listed sequencing device is Illumina HiSeq 2000. Amplification of TCR beta CDR3 regions was carried out from RNA transcripts. A first-round RT-PCR of the TCR CDR3 used the HTBI primer set with the Qiagen OneStep RT-PCR kit. Through fastp at Q25 and MiXCR, TCRdb rebuilt clones from the public reads, retaining in-frame beta chains. Merged by CDR3 protein, the rows form single entries marked with the most common genes and DNA. This sample lists over 150,000 distinct CDR3 sequences; 17% were detected once. The top ten hold approximately 56% of the sample. Specimen: blood. Every receptor here comes from a woman aged 50 to 65 with Graves' hyperthyroidism.

This clonotype has at least ten counts. The V gene is TRBV18, the J gene TRBJ2-5; weak D call: TRBD1 (6 bases). V was trimmed by 3 bases and J by 5 bases, leaving 13 bases between them. Germline V lookup: CDR1 KGHSH, CDR2 LQKENI. CDR3 length equals 14 residues. The chain's CDR3 is CASSPDGTSETQYF. The CDR3 nucleotides are TGTGCCAGCTCACCGGACGGGACATCGGAGACCCAGTACTTC. Full variable domain (remainder filled in from reference TRBV18 and TRBJ2-5): NAGVMQNPRHLVRRRGQEARLRCSPMKGHSHVYWYRQLPEEGLKFMVYLQKENIIDESGMPKERFSAEFPKEGPSILRIQQVVRGDSAAYFCASSPDGTSETQYFGPGTRLLVL.

This chain connects TRBV4-1 to TRBJ2-6, with D maybe TRBD1 (7 bases). Trimming removed 4 bases from V and 0 bases from J, with 16 bases in between. Germline lookup yields CDR1 MGHRA and CDR2 YSYEKL. The CDR3 totals 18 residues. CDR3 protein: CASSRLRGEFSGANVLTF. CDR3 DNA sequence: TGCGCCAGCAGCCGCCTCAGGGGGGAATTCTCTGGGGCCAACGTCCTGACTTTC.

The V and J genes are TRBV27 and TRBJ2-7; D uncertain. CDR1 is MNHEY, CDR2 SMNVEV, per germline (reference sequence). The V gene lost 8 bases and the J gene lost 4 bases, with 9 bases spanning the gap. The length of the CDR3 is 11 residues. The CDR3: CASADWYEQYF. CDR3 sequence (DNA): TGTGCCAGCGCTGACTGGTACGAGCAGTACTTC.

This clonotype was seen only a few times. The chain combines TRBV24-1 with TRBJ1-2; D is ambiguous. Germline assignment: CDR1 KGHDR and CDR2 SFDVKD. The CDR3 is 12 amino acids. The CDR3 loop reads CAIQDFNYGYTF. In nucleotides, the CDR3 is TGTGCTATCCAGGACTTCAACTATGGCTACACCTTC.

This clonotype was seen at least ten times. V gene TRBV7-3 combines with J gene TRBJ2-7; either TRBD1 or TRBD2 may fit D (6 bases each). Trimming shortened V by 5 bases and J by 6 bases, and 17 bases separated the two germline ends. Germline values: CDR1 SGHTA, CDR2 FQGTGA. The CDR3 has 14 amino acids. Written as DNA, the CDR3 is TGTGCCAGCAGCGCAAACAGGGAGGCAGTCGAGCAGTACTTC. It specifies CASSANREAVEQYF. Together with reference TRBV7-3 and TRBJ2-7, the CDR3 gives the full variable domain: GAGVSQTPSNKVTEKGKYVELRCDPISGHTALYWYRQSLGQGPEFLIYFQGTGAADDSGLPNDRFFAVRPEGSVSTLKIQRTERGDSAVYLCASSANREAVEQYFGPGTRLTVT.

This chain links TRBV19 with TRBJ2-2; 10 bases fit TRBD1. The J segment lost 7 bases and the V segment lost 7 bases, leaving 6 bases of the junction unmatched. CDR1 and CDR2 (germline): LNHDA, SQIVND (reference sequence). CDR3 length: 14 residues. The CDR3 DNA reads TGTGCCAGTATCCAGGGACAGGGGTACGGGGAGCTGTTTTTT. Translation: CASIQGQGYGELFF.

The rearrangement uses TRBV20-1 and TRBJ1-2, with TRBD1 as a possible D gene (5 bases). The CDR3 sequence is 12 residues long. Trimming took off 6 bases at V and 7 bases at J, with 15 bases between the two ends. The germline gives CDR1 DFQATT, CDR2 SNEGSKA (reference sequence). The CDR3 nucleotides read TGCAGTGCCCCCATCAGGGTTTCTGGCTACACCTTC. Translated, it gives CSAPIRVSGYTF.

Ten or more counts support this clonotype. The chain is built from TRBV29-1 and TRBJ1-1; weak D call: TRBD1 (6 bases). The length of the CDR3 is 14 residues. V lost 6 bases to trimming and J lost 4 bases, with 18 bases between them. CDR1 is SQVTM, CDR2 ANQGSEA, per germline. CDR3 residues: CSVENRVGSTEAFF. The CDR3 nucleotides are TGCAGCGTGGAAAACAGGGTCGGGAGCACTGAAGCTTTCTTT.

Details on this clonotype: This may come from a read error, since a much larger clone is one base off. The gene calls are TRBV7-9 and TRBJ2-7, with 8 bases matching TRBD1. The CDR3 has 15 residues. Germline V CDR1 and CDR2: SEHNR, FQNEAQ (reference sequence). The CDR3 nucleotides read TGTGCCGGCAGCGGACAGGGACCGACCTTCTACGAGCAGTACTTC. Encoded protein: CAGSGQGPTFYEQYF.

This clonotype was observed at least ten times. The rearrangement links TRBV7-9 to TRBJ2-1; perhaps TRBD1 as D (7 bases). CDR3 length: 16 residues. Trimming left V 4 bases short and J 9 bases short, with 22 bases between. Germline V gene data show CDR1 as SEHNR and CDR2 as FQNEAQ (reference sequence). For the CDR3, the DNA is TGTGCCAGCAGCTCCCTACAGGGGAGGCGAACGGGTGAGCAGTTCTTC. It is translated as CASSSLQGRRTGEQFF.

There are many counts of this clonotype. The chain joins TRBV18 to TRBJ2-1; 10 positions agree with TRBD1. Trimming cost V 8 bases and J 6 bases; bases outside gene matches: 4. In germline, CDR1 is KGHSH, CDR2 LQKENI. The CDR3 totals 13 residues. The CDR3, as DNA: TGTGCCAGCCTCGGACAGGGGGTCAATGAGCAGTTCTTC. Its translation is CASLGQGVNEQFF.